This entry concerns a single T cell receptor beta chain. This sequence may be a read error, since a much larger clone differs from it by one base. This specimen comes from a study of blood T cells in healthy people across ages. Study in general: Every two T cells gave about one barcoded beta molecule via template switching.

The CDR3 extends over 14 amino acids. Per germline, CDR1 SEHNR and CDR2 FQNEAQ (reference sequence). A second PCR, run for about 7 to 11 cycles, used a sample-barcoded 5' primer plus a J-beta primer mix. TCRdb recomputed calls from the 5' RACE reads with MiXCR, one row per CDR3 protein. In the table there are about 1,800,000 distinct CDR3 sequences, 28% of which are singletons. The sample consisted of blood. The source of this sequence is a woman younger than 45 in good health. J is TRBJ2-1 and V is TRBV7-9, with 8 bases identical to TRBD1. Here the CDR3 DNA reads TGTGCCAGCTTAGCGCAGGGGGCTTCGGATGAGCGGTTCTTC. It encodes CASLAQGASDERFF.